Below, 30 T cell receptor beta chains from the same sample are listed, as sequenced in a study of regulatory T cells in long-lasting Graves disease. According to the study, TCR beta libraries were built with iRepertoire HTBI primers and CDR3-region Arm-PCR. Each CDR3 protein gets one entry after TCRdb re-called the multiplex PCR reads with MiXCR. The repertoire holds about 420,000 distinct CDR3 sequences, 20% to 25% seen once, with over 25% in the top ten. Time point described: persistent/refractory GD, antithyroid drugs over 5 years with positive TRAb. PBMC RNA served as the TCR library source. The sample was peripheral blood mononuclear cells (PBMCs), taken when the disease was refractory, from a patient treated with antithyroid drugs. The receptors derive from a female donor with Graves disease.

This clonotype was seen many times. The chain carries TRBV27 and TRBJ2-7; 10 nucleotides align to TRBD1. This CDR3 contains 17 residues. V lost 3 bases and J lost 2; bases outside the gene matches: 10. The germline V gene has CDR1 MNHEY and CDR2 SMNVEV (reference sequence). The DNA of the CDR3 is TGTGCCAGCAGTTTCATAGCCGGGACAGGGGAAACCTACGAGCAGTACTTC. Protein sequence: CASSFIAGTGETYEQYF.

This clonotype was detected a few times. The chain combines TRBV20-1 with TRBJ2-7; 8 nucleotides agree with TRBD1. The CDR3 is 16 amino acids. The junction had 15 bases not matched to a gene; V was cut back by 4 bases and J by 4 bases. Per the germline V gene, CDR1 is DFQATT and CDR2 is SNEGSKA (reference sequence). The CDR3 region has the DNA TGCAGTGCTAAATCACCTCGGACAGGGATGAGGTACGAGCAGTACTTC. Its protein product is CSAKSPRTGMRYEQYF.

This CDR3 is CASRQDSGANVLTF. The CDR3, as DNA: TGTGCCAGCCGACAAGACTCTGGGGCCAACGTCCTGACTTTC. The chain joins TRBV6-1 to TRBJ2-6; no clear D gene. Between the trimmed V and J ends, which lost 8 bases and 0 bases, there was a span of 8 bases. The CDR3 is 14 amino acids. Germline CDR1 reads MNHNS; CDR2 reads SASEGT.

This chain joins TRBV14 and TRBJ1-1; a weak D match, TRBD1 (6 bases). Germline-derived CDR1 and CDR2 are SGHDN and FVKESK. V was pared by 4 bases and J by 1 base, with 16 bases between. This CDR3 spans 16 amino acids. CDR3 nucleotides: TGTGCCAGCAGCCCCATTGGGGGACAATCGAACACTGAAGCTTTCTTT. It translates to CASSPIGGQSNTEAFF.

This clonotype was recorded at least ten times. The gene calls are TRBV7-2 and TRBJ1-2; 7 bases align to TRBD1. This CDR3 is built from 16 residues. Germline CDR1 SGHTA, CDR2 FQGNSA. V was pared by 5 bases and J by 4 bases, with 13 bases of the junction left unmatched. This CDR3 is CASSSPGQSRGYGYTF. CDR3 coding DNA: TGTGCCAGCAGCAGCCCGGGACAGTCAAGGGGCTATGGCTACACCTTC.

This clonotype was seen only a few times. The rearrangement links TRBV3-1 to TRBJ1-2; TRBD1 is a possible D gene (6 bases). V was trimmed by 4 bases and J by 5 bases, leaving 14 bases between them. The CDR3 extends over 14 amino acids. The germline CDR1 and CDR2 sequences are LGHDT and YNNKEL (reference sequence). CDR3 amino acids: CASSRTNREYGYTF. CDR3 bases: TGTGCCAGCAGCCGCACAAACAGGGAGTATGGCTACACCTTC.

V usage is TRBV4-1 and J usage is TRBJ2-7; maybe TRBD2 (6 bases). Germline V gene data show CDR1 as MGHRA and CDR2 as YSYEKL. The CDR3 runs to 15 residues. V lost 1 base and J 3 bases, leaving 13 bases between the germline ends. Here the CDR3 reads CASSQGSAGIYEQYF. The CDR3, as DNA: TGCGCCAGCAGCCAAGGATCGGCGGGAATCTACGAGCAGTACTTC.

This clonotype was seen at least ten times. This rearrangement joins TRBV28 to TRBJ2-5; a possible D gene is TRBD2 (6 bases). The CDR3 covers 14 residues. V was clipped by 5 bases and J by 5 bases, with 15 bases between them. The germline CDR1 and CDR2 sequences are MDHEN and SYDVKM. CDR3 nucleotide sequence: TGTGCCAGCAGTGATGCCGGGGGATTGGAGACCCAGTACTTC. Amino acid sequence: CASSDAGGLETQYF.

This clonotype was detected once. The gene calls are TRBV7-9 and TRBJ1-1; D remains ambiguous. The V gene lost 5 bases and the J gene lost 4 bases, with 8 bases spanning the gap. The CDR3 length is 12 residues. Germline V lookup: CDR1 SEHNR, CDR2 FQNEAQ (reference sequence). The CDR3 nucleotides read TGTGCCAGCAGCCAATTCTCCACTGAAGCTTTCTTT. Translated: CASSQFSTEAFF.

This clonotype was seen a handful of times. The rearrangement joins TRBV6-1 to TRBJ1-2; the D gene is possibly TRBD1 (5 bases). The CDR3 runs to 17 residues. Germline loops: CDR1 MNHNS, CDR2 SASEGT. V dropped 5 bases and J dropped 3 bases, with 22 bases sitting between them. The CDR3 here is CASSYLGWGNGDYGYTF. The CDR3 region has the DNA TGTGCCAGCAGTTACCTCGGATGGGGCAACGGGGACTATGGCTACACCTTC.

This clonotype appeared a few times. The chain is built from TRBV20-1 and TRBJ1-5; no clear D gene. Germline assignment: CDR1 DFQATT and CDR2 SNEGSKA (reference sequence). The CDR3 has 12 residues. Trimming took off 3 bases at V and 7 bases at J, with 10 bases between the two ends. CDR3 amino acids: CSARSVSQPQHF. The CDR3 DNA is TGCAGTGCTAGGTCGGTTTCCCAGCCCCAGCATTTT.

The genes are TRBV7-8 and TRBJ2-7; TRBD1 or TRBD2 may be the D gene (5 bases each). Germline values: CDR1 SGHVS, CDR2 FQNEAQ. Trimming pared 6 bases from V and 4 bases from J, leaving 19 bases between. The CDR3 has 15 amino acids. The DNA for the CDR3 is TGTGCCAGCAGGGGATCAGGGACCAGGGTTTACGAGCAGTACTTC. Its translation is CASRGSGTRVYEQYF.

This clonotype was recorded only once. At one end the junction does not follow the germline gene, possibly because of a read error. The V and J genes are TRBV7-2 and TRBJ1-2, with TRBD1 matching 7 bases. Germline CDR1 is SGHTA and CDR2 is FQGNSA. The CDR3 runs 12 residues. The CDR3 nucleotides are TGTGCCGGCAGCTGGGACAGCTATGGCTACACCTTC. Its protein is CAGSWDSYGYTF.

The chain has TRBV19 and TRBJ2-7; D is perhaps TRBD2 (6 bases). V lost 8 bases and J 0 bases, leaving 14 bases between the germline ends. The CDR3 has 14 amino acids. The germline V gene encodes CDR1 LNHDA and CDR2 SQIVND (reference sequence). The CDR3 DNA reads as TGTGCCAGTCGCCGGGGACTGGACTCCTACGAGCAGTACTTC. It yields the protein CASRRGLDSYEQYF.

This chain joins TRBV20-1 and TRBJ2-3, with D uncertain. The CDR3 has 13 amino acids. Germline CDR1 is DFQATT and CDR2 is SNEGSKA (reference sequence). The V gene lost 3 bases and the J gene lost 11 bases, with 18 bases spanning the gap. DNA of the CDR3: TGCAGTGCTAGGCTCCCTTCCTCCTATAGGCAGTATTTT. Translated, it gives CSARLPSSYRQYF.

This clonotype was observed at least ten times. The CDR3 nucleotides read TGTGCCAGCGGCTTTGGAGAGAAGAAATACTTC. Its protein product is CASGFGEKKYF. This chain joins TRBV6-1 and TRBJ2-7, with unresolved D. The CDR3 has 11 residues. Trimming pared 8 bases from V and 13 bases from J, leaving 18 bases between. Germline CDR1 is MNHNS and CDR2 is SASEGT.

The chain recombines TRBV20-1 with TRBJ2-5, with 12 nucleotides matching TRBD2. The germline V gene encodes CDR1 DFQATT and CDR2 SNEGSKA (reference sequence). CDR3 length equals 16 residues. V trimming: 5 bases; J trimming: 5 bases; junction bases outside the gene matches: 12. The CDR3: CSAEGLAGQGGETQYF. DNA for the CDR3: TGCAGTGCTGAGGGACTAGCGGGCCAAGGGGGGGAGACCCAGTACTTC.

This clonotype occurred many times. The chain links TRBV28 to TRBJ2-2, with TRBD2 matching 7 bases. The CDR3 sequence is 14 residues long. Germline loops: CDR1 MDHEN, CDR2 SYDVKM. V shed 8 bases and J 2 bases; nucleotides not matched to a gene: 5. The CDR3 sequence: CASGLAGNTGELFF. The DNA for the CDR3 is TGTGCCAGCGGCTTAGCGGGCAACACCGGGGAGCTGTTTTTT.

The rearrangement uses TRBV7-2 and TRBJ2-2; 13 nucleotides agree with TRBD2. The CDR3 contains 17 residues. V shed 5 bases, J shed 5 bases, and the junction held 8 bases outside the gene matches. CDR1 is SGHTA and CDR2 is FQGNSA in the germline V gene. The DNA for the CDR3 is TGTGCCAGCAGCGAAACTAGCGGGAGGGCCGGTACCGGGGAGCTGTTTTTT. Translated: CASSETSGRAGTGELFF.

CDR3 sequence (DNA): TGTGCCAGCAGCCTCCATGCCGGAAACACCATATATTTT. Translating it yields CASSLHAGNTIYF. The V and J genes are TRBV28 and TRBJ1-3; no clear D. The germline V gene has CDR1 MDHEN and CDR2 SYDVKM. The CDR3 is 13 amino acids. V gave up 6 bases and J gave up 4 bases, with 10 bases separating them.

This clonotype was detected only a few times. V gene TRBV6-5 combines with J gene TRBJ2-7, with 9 bases fitting TRBD2. Germline CDR1 MNHEY, CDR2 SVGAGI. The CDR3 sequence is 16 residues long. V was pared by 4 bases and J by 0 bases, with 7 bases of the junction left unmatched. The CDR3 coding sequence is TGTGCCAGCAGTTCCCCATTAGCGGGGGTCTCCTACGAGCAGTACTTC. Translating gives CASSSPLAGVSYEQYF.

At least ten counts were recorded for this clonotype. This chain joins TRBV6-1 and TRBJ1-2; maybe TRBD1 (5 bases). CDR3 size: 14 residues. In germline, CDR1 is MNHNS, CDR2 SASEGT. Trimming left V 5 bases short and J 3 bases short, with 13 bases between. The CDR3 nucleotides are TGTGCCAGCAGTAAGACAGCCCGAGACTATGGCTACACCTTC. Translation gives CASSKTARDYGYTF.

The sample holds a few counts of this clonotype. The chain carries TRBV5-1 and TRBJ1-1; 10 nucleotides match TRBD1. Germline V gene lookup returns CDR1 SGHRS and CDR2 YFSETQ. Trimming cost V 2 bases and J 0 bases; bases outside gene matches: 10. The CDR3 spans 18 residues. The CDR3 reads CASSFLETGGLMNTEAFF. CDR3 DNA: TGCGCCAGCAGCTTCCTTGAGACAGGGGGCCTGATGAACACTGAAGCTTTCTTT. The entire variable domain, with the rest obtained from reference TRBV5-1 and TRBJ1-1, is as follows: KAGVTQTPRYLIKTRGQQVTLSCSPISGHRSVSWYQQTPGQGLQFLFEYFSETQRNKGNFPGRFSGRQFSNSRSEMNVSTLELGDSALYLCASSFLETGGLMNTEAFFGQGTRLTVV.

This rearrangement joins TRBV28 to TRBJ2-3, with 7 bases fitting TRBD1. Germline-derived CDR1 and CDR2 are MDHEN and SYDVKM. After removal of 1 base from V and 1 base from J, the junction contained 5 bases not matched to a gene. The CDR3 is 16 residues long. CDR3 nucleotide sequence: TGTGCCAGCAGTTTATCAGGGGGTATCGGCACAGATACGCAGTATTTT. Its protein is CASSLSGGIGTDTQYF.

In this sample, this clonotype turned up a few times. V and J are TRBV6-2 or TRBV6-3 and TRBJ1-5; D possibly corresponds to TRBD1 (6 bases). The CDR3 has 15 residues. The V end lost 2 bases, the J end lost 9 bases, and 17 bases lay between the germline ends. Germline assignment: CDR1 MNHEY and CDR2 SVGEGT. As DNA, the CDR3 is TGTGCCAGCAGTTACACTACAGGGAGATATTGGCCCCAGCATTTT. This sequence encodes CASSYTTGRYWPQHF.

A few counts support this clonotype. This chain links TRBV5-1 with TRBJ2-7; no reliable D call. The CDR3 extends over 15 amino acids. V gave up 2 bases and J gave up 2 bases, with 14 bases separating them. Germline V gives CDR1 SGHRS, CDR2 YFSETQ. CDR3 bases: TGCGCCAGCAGCTTATCGTACGACGGCGCCTACGAGCAGTACTTC. It encodes CASSLSYDGAYEQYF.

V usage is TRBV19 and J usage is TRBJ1-3; 8 nucleotides agree with TRBD1. The CDR3 spans 16 residues. In germline, CDR1 is LNHDA, CDR2 SQIVND (reference sequence). The J segment lost 0 bases and the V segment lost 4 bases, leaving 5 bases of the junction unmatched. The CDR3 region is CASSRYRGSSGNTIYF. The DNA for the CDR3 is TGTGCCAGTAGTAGGTACAGGGGGAGCTCTGGAAACACCATATATTTT.

There are many counts of this clonotype. The V and J genes are TRBV10-2 and TRBJ2-5; 9 bases agree with TRBD2. V gave up 5 bases and J gave up 5 bases; unmatched junction bases: 6. The CDR3 is made up of 14 amino acids. Germline CDR1 and CDR2: WSHSY and SAAADI. This chain's CDR3 is CASSPAGGGETQYF. DNA of the CDR3: TGCGCCAGCAGTCCAGCGGGAGGTGGGGAGACCCAGTACTTC.

The chain uses TRBV19 and TRBJ2-7; TRBD1 agrees at 7 bases. Germline loops: CDR1 LNHDA, CDR2 SQIVND (reference sequence). Trimming removed 1 base from V and 5 bases from J; junction bases left unmatched: 8. The length of the CDR3 is 15 residues. DNA for the CDR3: TGTGCCAGTAGTATAGGATGGGACAGATCCCACGAGCAGTACTTC. It yields the protein CASSIGWDRSHEQYF.

The CDR3 loop reads CASSLGALSPLHF. For the CDR3, the DNA is TGTGCCAGCAGCTTAGGGGCTCTCTCACCCCTCCACTTT. The chain employs TRBV7-2 and TRBJ1-6; D is ambiguous. The CDR3 spans 13 residues. The V gene's germline CDR1 is SGHTA and CDR2 FQGNSA. Trimming shortened V by 1 base and J by 10 bases, and 8 bases separated the two germline ends.